This is a list of T cell receptor beta chains from one sample in a study of OX40 agonist ivuxolimab in advanced cancers. Repertoires were generated with immunoSEQ multiplex PCR, while TCRdb's copy carries only in-frame clones and drops some. The data contain roughly 20,000 clones, 87% of them singletons. The starting material was CD4+ or CD8+ T cells sorted from blood, obtained in a trial of the OX40 agonist ivuxolimab. These receptors originate from an adult with an advanced solid tumor such as melanoma, head and neck, liver or kidney cancer. Both conserved end residues are part of each CDR3. The D gene is left open where the match is weak. Where a row states a size, it is once, few, many or the class of an expanded clone; other rows omit it.

15	TRBD1	TRBJ2-1	.	TRBV27	TGTGCCAGCAGTTTATCCTCGGACAGGGGAGGTGAGCAGTTCTTC	CASSLSSDRGGEQFF
12	.	TRBJ2-1	.	TRBV27	TGTGCCAGCAGTGGATACTCTGCTGAGCAGTTCTTC	CASSGYSAEQFF
15	.	TRBJ2-3	.	TRBV6-5	TGTGCCAGCAGTCAGGGACCGACGAGCACAGATACGCAGTATTTT	CASSQGPTSTDTQYF
16	.	TRBJ2-3	.	TRBV5-6	TGTGCCAGCAGCTTTCAGACGGCTTATAGCACAGATACGCAGTATTTT	CASSFQTAYSTDTQYF
12	.	TRBJ1-2	few	TRBV30	TGTGCCTGGGAGTATGGGGGCCGGGGCTACACCTTC	CAWEYGGRGYTF
14	.	TRBJ2-3	.	TRBV7-2	TGTGCCAGCAGCTTATGGCACAGCCAGGATACGCAGTATTTT	CASSLWHSQDTQYF
16	TRBD1	TRBJ2-2	.	TRBV19	TGTGCCAGTAGTAGATTTGGACAGGGGGGGACCGGGGAGCTGTTTTTT	CASSRFGQGGTGELFF
17	.	TRBJ1-6	.	TRBV7-6	TGTGCCAGCAGCTTAGGAGGCCGGGGCGGAAGAAATTCACCCCTCCACTTT	CASSLGGRGGRNSPLHF
14	.	TRBJ1-1	.	TRBV6-5	TGTGCCAGCAGCCCCGGAAGGGCATACACTGAAGCTTTCTTT	CASSPGRAYTEAFF
12	.	TRBJ1-2	.	TRBV29-1	TGCAGCGTTGGGGAGGGCGCCTATGGCTACACCTTC	CSVGEGAYGYTF
13	.	TRBJ2-1	.	TRBV27	TGTGCCAGCAGTTTCTCAGGGTACAATGAGCAGTTCTTC	CASSFSGYNEQFF
13	.	TRBJ2-1	.	TRBV19	TGTGCCAGTAGTATAACCTCAGTTGGTGAGCAGTTCTTC	CASSITSVGEQFF
14	.	TRBJ1-2	.	TRBV5-1	TGCGCCAGCAGCCCCCCGGGGACTAACTATGGCTACACCTTC	CASSPPGTNYGYTF
13	TRBD1	TRBJ1-1	.	TRBV4-1	TGCGCCAGCAGCCAGACAGGGGACACTGAAGCTTTCTTT	CASSQTGDTEAFF
15	.	TRBJ1-1	once	TRBV7-2	TGTGCCAGCGGCAAACAGGGATCCATGAACACTGAAGCTTTCTTT	CASGKQGSMNTEAFF
14	TRBD1	TRBJ1-5	once	TRBV2	TGTGCCAGCAGTGAAATGAGGGGGCATCAGCCCCAGCATTTT	CASSEMRGHQPQHF
19	TRBD1	TRBJ2-3	.	TRBV9	TGTGCCAGCAGCGTAGTTCGAGCAGGGGGTCCGAGTTATGCAGATACGCAGTATTTT	CASSVVRAGGPSYADTQYF
15	.	TRBJ2-7	.	TRBV19	TGTGCCAGTAGTATATCGGCAGGGGCTACCTACGAGCAGTACTTC	CASSISAGATYEQYF
12	.	TRBJ1-2	.	TRBV6-5	TGTGCCAGCAGTTACTCGACGGGAAGCTACACCTTC	CASSYSTGSYTF
13	TRBD1	TRBJ2-7	.	TRBV27	TGTGCCAGCAGTCCCCGACAGGGCTACGAGCAGTACTTC	CASSPRQGYEQYF
15	.	TRBJ1-1	few	TRBV6-5	TGTGCCAGCAGTTACTCGAGGACAGCGAACACTGAAGCTTTCTTT	CASSYSRTANTEAFF
14	.	TRBJ1-5	.	TRBV5-1	TGCGCCAGCAGCTTGGTTGGTCTGGATCAGCCCCAGCATTTT	CASSLVGLDQPQHF